The clone carrying this T cell receptor (beta chain) was counted ten times or more. Its antigen is unidentified. This record comes from a study of Graves' ophthalmopathy and Graves' hyperthyroidism. Hyperthyroidism patients were newly diagnosed, ill under 2 months, and aged 18 to 65 years. Other autoimmune diseases, uncontrolled infections, pregnancy and lactation each led to patient exclusion. The sequenced template was RNA, covering the TCR beta CDR3 region. Second-round multiplex PCR came after first-round RT-PCR with HTBI primers. TCRdb re-derived calls from the multiplex PCR reads in MiXCR, one entry per CDR3 protein. Found here are hundreds of thousands of distinct CDR3 sequences, around a fifth of them singletons; the top ten hold approximately 6.5%. Study results and caveats: In blood, most expanded thyroid clonotypes above 0.001 frequency were also detected.

The CDR3 sequence is 16 residues long. Trimming left V 2 bases short and J 1 base short, with 15 bases between. The germline gives CDR1 GTSNPN, CDR2 SVGIG (reference sequence). The clonotype comes from a woman under 30 with stable Graves' hyperthyroidism. Some clones in this sample may be carry-over from other donors' samples. The chain employs TRBV30 and TRBJ2-4, with D possibly called TRBD1 or TRBD2 (5 bases each). Sequenced input: peripheral blood. CDR3 DNA sequence: TGTGCCTGGAGTACCCCAGGGTGGGGGGCCAAAAACATTCAGTACTTC. Translating gives CAWSTPGWGAKNIQYF.